The 29 T cell receptor beta chains presented below share a single source sample, sequenced in a study of T cells in tuberculosis. Clones were read by immunoSEQ multiplex PCR, and TCRdb kept only the in-frame ones, dropping some. The table records about 22,000 clones, 97% of them present only once. Sample: PBMCs. The receptors stem from a donor aged 10-35 years with latent tuberculosis or without tuberculosis infection.

For the CDR3, the DNA is TGTGCCAGCAGCTTCGGTACAGATACGCAGTATTTT. This encodes CASSFGTDTQYF. V gene TRBV7-6 combines with J gene TRBJ2-3; no definite D call. The CDR3 runs 12 residues. Trimming cost V 3 bases and J 3 bases, with 4 bases left between them. Looked up from germline, CDR1 is SGHVS and CDR2 is FNYEAQ.

This CDR3 reads CASSLWYRGTDTQYF. The CDR3 coding sequence is TGTGCCAGCAGCTTATGGTACAGGGGCACAGATACGCAGTATTTT. V and J are TRBV11-2 and TRBJ2-3, with D perhaps matching TRBD1 (6 bases). V was clipped by 2 bases and J by 1 base, with 10 bases between them. The germline V gene encodes CDR1 SGHAT and CDR2 FQNNGV. This CDR3 is 15 amino acids long.

CDR3 coding DNA: TGTGCCAGCAGCTTAGATCTGGGACTCTCGAACACCGGGGAGCTGTTTTTT. As protein: CASSLDLGLSNTGELFF. The chain couples TRBV7-6 to TRBJ2-2, with D maybe TRBD2 (6 bases). V lost 1 base and J 0 bases, leaving 12 bases between the germline ends. This CDR3 comprises 17 residues. Germline V gene sequence: CDR1 SGHVS, CDR2 FNYEAQ.

V is TRBV4-2 and J is TRBJ1-6; D possibly corresponds to TRBD1 (6 bases). Germline V gives CDR1 LGHNA, CDR2 YNFKEQ. There are 17 residues in the CDR3. V was clipped by 3 bases and J by 5 bases, with 17 bases between them. CDR3 nucleotide sequence: TGTGCCAGCAGCCACCCACTTGGGGGGGCGGATAATTCACCCCTCCACTTT. Encoded protein: CASSHPLGGADNSPLHF.

This chain links TRBV5-5 with TRBJ1-5, with D perhaps matching TRBD1 (6 bases). Germline V gene lookup returns CDR1 SGHKS and CDR2 YYEKEE (reference sequence). CDR3 length: 14 residues. V was clipped by 4 bases and J by 6 bases, with 14 bases between them. This chain's CDR3 is CASSQMGAFQPQHF. Written as DNA, the CDR3 is TGTGCCAGCAGCCAGATGGGGGCCTTTCAGCCCCAGCATTTT.

This chain uses TRBV4-3 with TRBJ1-2; 9 bases agree with TRBD1. The CDR3 is 14 residues long. Germline V gene data show CDR1 as LGHNA and CDR2 as YSLEER. J was trimmed by 5 bases and V by 4 bases; bases with no gene match: 5. The CDR3 bases are TGCGCCAGCAGCCTGGACAGGGGTGGGTATGGCTACACCTTC. Its translation is CASSLDRGGYGYTF.

The chain employs TRBV2 and TRBJ2-2; 7 bases agree with TRBD1. The CDR3 totals 14 residues. V lost 7 bases, J lost 7 bases, and 9 bases stayed unmatched. Germline assignment: CDR1 SNHLY and CDR2 FYNNEI. CDR3 DNA sequence: TGTGCCAGCACTTCGGACAGGAGAAACGGGGAGCTGTTTTTT. It is translated as CASTSDRRNGELFF.

This chain joins TRBV18 and TRBJ1-1, with D possibly matching TRBD1 (6 bases). This CDR3 comprises 14 residues. Trimming pared 3 bases from V and 0 bases from J, leaving 8 bases between. Per germline, CDR1 KGHSH and CDR2 LQKENI. CDR3 loop: CASSPDSMNTEAFF. CDR3 nucleotide sequence: TGTGCCAGCTCACCGGACAGCATGAACACTGAAGCTTTCTTT.

J is TRBJ1-2 and V is TRBV6-5; 9 nucleotides align to TRBD1. The V and J ends lost 0 bases and 7 bases, in that order; junction bases with no gene match: 9. Germline CDR1 and CDR2: MNHEY and SVGAGI. The CDR3 runs 16 residues. The DNA of the CDR3 is TGTGCCAGCAGTTACTCGTGGGACAGGGTAGTCCGTGGCTACACCTTC. Residues: CASSYSWDRVVRGYTF.

The chain joins TRBV2 to TRBJ1-5; 9 bases match TRBD1. Per the germline V gene, CDR1 is SNHLY and CDR2 is FYNNEI. The CDR3 is made up of 14 amino acids. The V and J ends lost 6 bases and 2 bases, in that order; junction bases with no gene match: 2. Here the CDR3 DNA reads TGTGCCAGCAGCCGGACAGGGGGCAATCAGCCCCAGCATTTT. This translates into CASSRTGGNQPQHF.

V usage is TRBV5-1 and J usage is TRBJ1-2; D is uncertain. CDR3 length: 17 residues. Germline loops: CDR1 SGHRS, CDR2 YFSETQ. The ends were cut back, 6 bases at V and 3 bases at J, with 24 bases in the middle. The CDR3: CASKSGGQSANHYGYTF. CDR3 nucleotides: TGCGCCAGCAAGAGTGGAGGCCAGTCGGCCAATCACTATGGCTACACCTTC.

The chain's CDR3 is CASSISGSANTGELFF. The CDR3 DNA is TGTGCCAGTAGTATTAGTGGCAGCGCGAACACCGGGGAGCTGTTTTTT. J is TRBJ2-2 and V is TRBV19; D remains ambiguous. Germline V CDR1 and CDR2: LNHDA, SQIVND (reference sequence). The V end was cut by 3 bases, the J end by 0 bases, with 11 bases between. This CDR3 has 16 amino acids.

V gene TRBV5-1 combines with J gene TRBJ2-4; maybe TRBD2 (7 bases). The CDR3 loop spans 14 amino acids. The V and J ends lost 4 bases and 5 bases respectively, with 13 bases between them. Germline V gene data show CDR1 as SGHRS and CDR2 as YFSETQ. DNA for the CDR3: TGCGCCAGCAGCCTAGGGGGGGCCCAAAACATTCAGTACTTC. This gives the protein CASSLGGAQNIQYF. The complete variable domain, with remaining parts taken from reference TRBV5-1 and TRBJ2-4, reads KAGVTQTPRYLIKTRGQQVTLSCSPISGHRSVSWYQQTPGQGLQFLFEYFSETQRNKGNFPGRFSGRQFSNSRSEMNVSTLELGDSALYLCASSLGGAQNIQYFGAGTRLSVL.

The rearrangement links TRBV5-1 to TRBJ2-7; 7 bases align to TRBD2. The ends lost 1 base at V and 5 bases at J; junction bases unmatched: 9. Germline CDR1 SGHRS, CDR2 YFSETQ. The CDR3 is 15 amino acids. For the CDR3, the DNA is TGCGCCAGCAGCTTGACGGGGGGTACCTCAAACGAGCAGTACTTC. Amino acid sequence: CASSLTGGTSNEQYF.

V usage is TRBV4-2 and J usage is TRBJ2-2; TRBD2 matches at 10 bases. Losses at the gene ends were 3 bases for V and 4 bases for J; bases not matched to a gene: 5. This CDR3 comprises 16 residues. Germline V gene sequence: CDR1 LGHNA, CDR2 YNFKEQ. CDR3 sequence: CASSQSPSGGTGELFF. CDR3 sequence (DNA): TGTGCCAGCAGCCAGTCCCCTAGCGGGGGCACCGGGGAGCTGTTTTTT.

J is TRBJ1-4 and V is TRBV4-1; 11 positions agree with TRBD1. Germline V gene lookup returns CDR1 MGHRA and CDR2 YSYEKL. V was pared by 2 bases and J by 3 bases, with 11 bases of the junction left unmatched. The CDR3 is 19 residues long. The CDR3 DNA is TGCGCCAGCAGCCAACCCCCAGGGACAGGGGGGGTCTCTAATGAAAAACTGTTTTTT. It yields the protein CASSQPPGTGGVSNEKLFF.

The J gene is TRBJ1-5, the V gene TRBV18; D is unclear. CDR3 length: 12 residues. Trimming shortened V by 2 bases and J by 4 bases, and 3 bases separated the two germline ends. From germline, CDR1 is KGHSH and CDR2 LQKENI. The CDR3 spells CASSPSNQPQHF. DNA of the CDR3: TGTGCCAGCTCACCATCTAATCAGCCCCAGCATTTT.

This chain links TRBV4-2 with TRBJ1-6; 8 positions match TRBD1. The germline CDR1 and CDR2 sequences are LGHNA and YNFKEQ. The ends lost 4 bases at V and 10 bases at J; junction bases unmatched: 6. There are 14 residues in the CDR3. DNA of the CDR3: TGTGCCAGCAGCCTCAGGGGGCGGGAATCACCCCTCCACTTT. Protein: CASSLRGRESPLHF.

The chain joins TRBV4-1 to TRBJ2-1, with no clear D. The germline V and J ends were trimmed by 5 bases and 8 bases, with 7 bases remaining between them. Germline CDR1 MGHRA, CDR2 YSYEKL. This CDR3 region has 11 residues. In nucleotides, the CDR3 is TGCGCCAGCAGCTCCGGAGATGAGCAGTTCTTC. Translating it yields CASSSGDEQFF.

The chain employs TRBV19 and TRBJ2-1, with D perhaps matching TRBD1 (7 bases). Trimming removed 5 bases at V and 5 bases at J, with 16 bases between. CDR3 length equals 15 residues. Germline V gives CDR1 LNHDA, CDR2 SQIVND (reference sequence). The CDR3 is CASSQQGRLNNEQFF. The CDR3 nucleotides read TGTGCCAGTAGTCAACAGGGGAGGTTGAACAATGAGCAGTTCTTC.

The genes are TRBV7-9 and TRBJ2-3; 9 positions match TRBD1. CDR1 is SEHNR and CDR2 is FQNEAQ in the germline V gene (reference sequence). The J segment lost 5 bases and the V segment lost 5 bases, leaving 5 bases of the junction unmatched. There are 14 residues in the CDR3. This CDR3 is CASSPGTGKDTQYF. The CDR3 region has the DNA TGTGCCAGCAGCCCCGGGACAGGGAAAGATACGCAGTATTTT.

This chain links TRBV10-3 with TRBJ2-3; 7 nucleotides match TRBD2. There are 17 residues in the CDR3. The germline gives CDR1 ENHRY, CDR2 SYGVKD. V was pared by 4 bases and J by 5 bases, with 15 bases of the junction left unmatched. CDR3 region: CAISGVFAGEPQDTQYF. In DNA, the CDR3 is TGTGCCATCAGTGGGGTTTTTGCGGGGGAACCCCAAGATACGCAGTATTTT.

This chain uses TRBV14 with TRBJ1-2; TRBD1 matches at 10 bases. Per germline, CDR1 SGHDN and CDR2 FVKESK. The ends lost 6 bases at V and 5 bases at J; junction bases unmatched: 0. The CDR3 is 12 amino acids. The CDR3 loop is CASRGQGYGYTF. CDR3 coding DNA: TGTGCCAGCAGGGGACAGGGGTATGGCTACACCTTC.

The rearrangement links TRBV4-1 to TRBJ1-6, with unresolved D. Germline V gives CDR1 MGHRA, CDR2 YSYEKL. Trimming shortened V by 4 bases and J by 9 bases, and 10 bases separated the two germline ends. CDR3 length equals 13 residues. CDR3 sequence: CASSLETPSPLHF. The CDR3 nucleotides read TGCGCCAGCAGCCTCGAGACTCCTTCACCCCTCCACTTT.

The CDR3: CASSKGGSGANVLTF. CDR3 sequence (DNA): TGTGCCAGCAGCAAAGGGGGCTCTGGGGCCAACGTCCTGACTTTC. The chain links TRBV5-4 to TRBJ2-6, with D perhaps TRBD1 (6 bases). Germline CDR1 and CDR2: SGHNT and YYREEE (reference sequence). The CDR3 totals 15 residues. Trimming stripped 4 bases from V and 0 bases from J, with 8 bases between.

The genes are TRBV19 and TRBJ2-2; TRBD2 aligns across 12 bases. V gave up 7 bases and J gave up 4 bases; unmatched junction bases: 4. Germline V gene lookup returns CDR1 LNHDA and CDR2 SQIVND (reference sequence). The CDR3 extends over 15 amino acids. CDR3 loop: CASKLAGGSTGELFF. CDR3 DNA sequence: TGTGCCAGTAAACTAGCGGGGGGATCCACCGGGGAGCTGTTTTTT. Full variable domain (outside the CDR3, taken from reference TRBV19 and TRBJ2-2): DGGITQSPKYLFRKEGQNVTLSCEQNLNHDAMYWYRQDPGQGLRLIYYSQIVNDFQKGDIAEGYSVSREKKESFPLTVTSAQKNPTAFYLCASKLAGGSTGELFFGEGSRLTVL.

The V and J genes are TRBV5-1 and TRBJ1-6; 9 nucleotides agree with TRBD1. The trim removed 0 bases at V and 7 bases at J, leaving 8 bases unmatched. The germline V gene encodes CDR1 SGHRS and CDR2 YFSETQ. The CDR3 contains 17 residues. For the CDR3, the DNA is TGCGCCAGCAGCTTGGGGTCCGGGACAGGGAGGAATTCACCCCTCCACTTT. Its translation: CASSLGSGTGRNSPLHF.

The V and J genes are TRBV29-1 and TRBJ1-4; 12 bases fit TRBD1. V gave up 3 bases and J gave up 8 bases; unmatched junction bases: 7. This CDR3 is 15 amino acids long. The germline V gene has CDR1 SQVTM and CDR2 ANQGSEA. The CDR3 here is CSVEKGQGAREKLFF. In DNA form, the CDR3 reads TGCAGCGTTGAGAAGGGACAGGGGGCACGAGAAAAACTGTTTTTT.

The J gene is TRBJ1-2, the V gene TRBV4-2; weak D call: TRBD1 (6 bases). This CDR3 has 16 residues. Germline V gene lookup returns CDR1 LGHNA and CDR2 YNFKEQ. V was cut by 7 bases and J by 2 bases, with 20 bases left in between. CDR3 bases: TGTGCCAGCAACTCCAAGGGGGAAAAGGGGAACTATGGCTACACCTTC. It is translated as CASNSKGEKGNYGYTF.